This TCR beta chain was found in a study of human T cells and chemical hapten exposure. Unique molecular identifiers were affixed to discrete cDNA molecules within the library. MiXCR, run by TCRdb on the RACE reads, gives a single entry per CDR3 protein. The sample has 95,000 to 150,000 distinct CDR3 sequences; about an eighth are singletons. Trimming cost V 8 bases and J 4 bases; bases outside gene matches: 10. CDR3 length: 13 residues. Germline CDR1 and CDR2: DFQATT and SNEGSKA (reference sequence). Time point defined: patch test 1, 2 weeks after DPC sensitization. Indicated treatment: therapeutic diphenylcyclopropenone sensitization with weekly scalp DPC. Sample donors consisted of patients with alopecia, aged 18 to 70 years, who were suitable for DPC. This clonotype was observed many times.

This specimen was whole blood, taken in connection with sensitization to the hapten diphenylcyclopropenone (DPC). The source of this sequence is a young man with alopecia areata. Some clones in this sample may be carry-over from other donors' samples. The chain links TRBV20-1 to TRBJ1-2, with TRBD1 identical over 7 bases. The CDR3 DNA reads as TGCAGTAATGAACAGGGGTATGCCTATGGCTACACCTTC. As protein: CSNEQGYAYGYTF.